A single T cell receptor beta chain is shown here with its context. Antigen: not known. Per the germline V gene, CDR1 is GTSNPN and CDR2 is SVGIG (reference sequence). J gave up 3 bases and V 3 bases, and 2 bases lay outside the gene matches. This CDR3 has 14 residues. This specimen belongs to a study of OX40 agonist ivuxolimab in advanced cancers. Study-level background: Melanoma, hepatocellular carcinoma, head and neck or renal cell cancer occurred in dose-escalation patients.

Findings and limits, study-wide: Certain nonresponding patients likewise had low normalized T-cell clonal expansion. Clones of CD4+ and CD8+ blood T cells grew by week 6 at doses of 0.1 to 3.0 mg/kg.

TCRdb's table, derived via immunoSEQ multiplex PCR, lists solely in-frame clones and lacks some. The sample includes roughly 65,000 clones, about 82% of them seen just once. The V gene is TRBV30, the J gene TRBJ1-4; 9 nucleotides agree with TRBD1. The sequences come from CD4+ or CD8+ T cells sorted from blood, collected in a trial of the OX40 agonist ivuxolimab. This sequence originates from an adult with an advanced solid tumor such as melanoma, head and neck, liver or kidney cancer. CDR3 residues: CAWRQGAANEKLFF. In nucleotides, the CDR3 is TGTGCCTGGAGACAGGGGGCGGCTAATGAAAAACTGTTTTTT.